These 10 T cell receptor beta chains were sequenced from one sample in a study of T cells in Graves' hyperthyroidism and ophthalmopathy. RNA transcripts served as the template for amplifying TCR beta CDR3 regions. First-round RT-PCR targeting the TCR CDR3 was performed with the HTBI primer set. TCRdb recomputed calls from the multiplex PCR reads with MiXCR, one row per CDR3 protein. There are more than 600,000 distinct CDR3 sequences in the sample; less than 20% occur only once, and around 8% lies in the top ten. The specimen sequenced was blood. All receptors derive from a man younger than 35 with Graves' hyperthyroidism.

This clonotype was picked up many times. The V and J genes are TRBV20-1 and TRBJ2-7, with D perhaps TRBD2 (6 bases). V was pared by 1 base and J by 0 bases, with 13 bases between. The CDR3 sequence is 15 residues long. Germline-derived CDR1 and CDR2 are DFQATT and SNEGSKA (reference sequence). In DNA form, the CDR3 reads TGCAGTGCTAGAGGGCGCGTAGCGGACTCCTACGAGCAGTACTTC. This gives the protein CSARGRVADSYEQYF.

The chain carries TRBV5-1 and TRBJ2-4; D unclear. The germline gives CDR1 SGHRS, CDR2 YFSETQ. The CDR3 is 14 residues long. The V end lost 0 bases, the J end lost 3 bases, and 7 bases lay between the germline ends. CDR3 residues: CASSLGLVKNIQYF. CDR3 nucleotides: TGCGCCAGCAGCTTGGGTCTCGTCAAAAACATTCAGTACTTC.

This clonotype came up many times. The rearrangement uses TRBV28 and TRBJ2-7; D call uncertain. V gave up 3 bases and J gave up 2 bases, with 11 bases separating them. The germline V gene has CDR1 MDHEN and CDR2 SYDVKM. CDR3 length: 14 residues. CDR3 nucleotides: TGTGCCAGCAGTTTGGAGACCGGTCCCTACGAGCAGTACTTC. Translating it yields CASSLETGPYEQYF.

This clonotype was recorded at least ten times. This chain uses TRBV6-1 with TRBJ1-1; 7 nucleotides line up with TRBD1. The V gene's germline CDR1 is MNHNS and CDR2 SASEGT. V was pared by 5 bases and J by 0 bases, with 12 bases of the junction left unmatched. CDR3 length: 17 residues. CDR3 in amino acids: CASSSRGLGRVNTEAFF. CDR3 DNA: TGTGCCAGCAGTTCCAGGGGGTTGGGGCGGGTGAACACTGAAGCTTTCTTT.

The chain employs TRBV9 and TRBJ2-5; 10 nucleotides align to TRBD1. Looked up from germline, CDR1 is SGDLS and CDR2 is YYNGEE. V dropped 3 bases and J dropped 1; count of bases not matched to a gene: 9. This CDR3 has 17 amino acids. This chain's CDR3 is CASSGRIGQGVQETQYF. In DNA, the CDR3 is TGTGCCAGCAGCGGGCGGATCGGACAGGGGGTCCAAGAGACCCAGTACTTC.

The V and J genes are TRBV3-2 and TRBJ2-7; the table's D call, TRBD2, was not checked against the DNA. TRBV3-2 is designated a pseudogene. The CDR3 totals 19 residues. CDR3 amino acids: CASSLPLAGEGFWSYEQYF. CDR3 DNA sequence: TGTGCCAGCAGCCTCCCACTAGCGGGAGAAGGATTTTGGTCCTACGAGCAGTACTTC.

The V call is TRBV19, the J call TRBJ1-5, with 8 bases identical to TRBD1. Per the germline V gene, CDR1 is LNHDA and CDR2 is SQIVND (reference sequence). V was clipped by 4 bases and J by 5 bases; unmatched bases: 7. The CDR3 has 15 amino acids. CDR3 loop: CASSTRGPGDQPQHF. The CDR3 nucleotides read TGTGCCAGTAGTACCAGGGGGCCAGGGGATCAGCCCCAGCATTTT.

CDR3 sequence: CASFRADTGELFF. The DNA for the CDR3 is TGCGCCAGCTTCAGGGCGGACACCGGGGAGCTGTTTTTT. The chain joins TRBV10-2 to TRBJ2-2; D is possibly TRBD1 (5 bases). CDR3 length: 13 amino acids. CDR1 is WSHSY and CDR2 is SAAADI in the germline V gene. Trimming left V 8 bases short and J 3 bases short, with 10 bases between.

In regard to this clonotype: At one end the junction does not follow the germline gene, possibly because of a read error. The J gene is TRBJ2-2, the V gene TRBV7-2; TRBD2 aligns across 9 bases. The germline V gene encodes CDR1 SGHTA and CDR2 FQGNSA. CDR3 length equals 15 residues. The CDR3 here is CASSQGLALTRELFF. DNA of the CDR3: TGTGCCAGCAGCCAGGGACTAGCCCTCACCCGGGAGCTGTTTTTT.

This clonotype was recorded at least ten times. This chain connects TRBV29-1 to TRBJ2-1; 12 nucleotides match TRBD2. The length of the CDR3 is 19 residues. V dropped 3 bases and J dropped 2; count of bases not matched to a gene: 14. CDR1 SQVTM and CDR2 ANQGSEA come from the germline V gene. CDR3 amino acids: CSVEGLAGGSGGTYNEQFF. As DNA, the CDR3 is TGCAGCGTTGAGGGGCTAGCGGGAGGGTCAGGTGGGACCTACAATGAGCAGTTCTTC.